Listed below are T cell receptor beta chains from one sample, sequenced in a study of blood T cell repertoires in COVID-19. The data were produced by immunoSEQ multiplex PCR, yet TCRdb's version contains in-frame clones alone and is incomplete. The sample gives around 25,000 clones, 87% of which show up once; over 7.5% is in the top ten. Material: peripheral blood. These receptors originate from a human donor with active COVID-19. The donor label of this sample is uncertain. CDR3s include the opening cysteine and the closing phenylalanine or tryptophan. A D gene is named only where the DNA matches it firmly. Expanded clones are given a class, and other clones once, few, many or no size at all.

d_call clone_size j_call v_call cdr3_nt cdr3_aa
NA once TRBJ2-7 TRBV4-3 TGCGCCAGCAGCCAGACAGACCACGAGCAGTACTTC CASSQTDHEQYF
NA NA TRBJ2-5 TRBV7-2 TGTGCCAGCAGCCTATTAGCGGAGCAAGAGACCCAGTACTTC CASSLLAEQETQYF
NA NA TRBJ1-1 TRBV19 TGTGCCAGTAGTATAGTCCGGGTTGCGAACACTGAAGCTTTCTTT CASSIVRVANTEAFF
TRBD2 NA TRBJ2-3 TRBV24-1 TGTGCCACCAGTGACCCCGGACTAGCCTCCTCTAGCACAGATACGCAGTATTTT CATSDPGLASSSTDTQYF
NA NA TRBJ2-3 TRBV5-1 TGCGCCAGCAGCTTGGTGCAGGGGCGGGCAGATACGCAGTATTTT CASSLVQGRADTQYF
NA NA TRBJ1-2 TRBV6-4 TGTGCCAGCAGGTCGCCGGGTGGCTACACCTTC CASRSPGGYTF
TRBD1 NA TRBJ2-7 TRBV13 TGTGCCAGCAGCTTAAAACCGGGACAGATCTACGAGCAGTACTTC CASSLKPGQIYEQYF
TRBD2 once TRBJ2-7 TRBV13 TGTGCCAGCAGCCCCGGGACTAGCAAAGGCTACGAGCAGTACTTC CASSPGTSKGYEQYF
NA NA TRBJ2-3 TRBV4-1 TGCGCCAGCAGCCGGGAGCGCGGAATCACAGATACGCAGTATTTT CASSRERGITDTQYF
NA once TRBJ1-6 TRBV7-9 TGTGCCAGCAGCCCTGGACAGCAAGATTCACCCCTCCACTTT CASSPGQQDSPLHF
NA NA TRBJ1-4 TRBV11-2 TGTGCCAGCAGAAAAGACAGCCTGAACCCAACTAATGAAAAACTGTTTTTT CASRKDSLNPTNEKLFF
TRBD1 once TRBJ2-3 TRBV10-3 TGTGCCAGCCTATCAGCGGACAGGGGCCCAGATACGCAGTATTTT CASLSADRGPDTQYF
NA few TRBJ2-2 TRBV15 TGTGCCACCAGCAGAGCTGCCAGAACCGGGGAGCTGTTTTTT CATSRAARTGELFF
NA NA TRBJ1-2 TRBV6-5 TGTGCCATCGTTCCGGAGGGCAGAACTAACTATGGCTACACCTTC CAIVPEGRTNYGYTF